These 29 T cell receptor beta chains were all obtained from the same sample, sequenced in a study of T-cell reconstitution after alpha-beta-depleted transplantation in children. Findings of the study overall: Once a year had passed after transplant, T-cell counts and diversity came mostly from newly produced T cells.

These receptors' targets are unknown. The library targeted TCRbeta and was prepared with unique molecular identifiers. One entry per CDR3 protein, called by TCRdb with MiXCR from the PCR reads. The profile covers about 300,000 distinct CDR3 sequences, with roughly 8.2% appearing a single time and 9.1% taken by the ten largest. Sequenced material: peripheral blood, taken 360 days after TCRalphabeta/CD19-depleted stem cell transplant. These receptors all stem from a female patient aged 2-10 years who had a stem cell transplant for Fanconi anemia, so the T cells may come from the graft donor.

The sample holds many counts of this clonotype. J is TRBJ2-1 and V is TRBV11-2; 14 bases map to TRBD2. The V gene's germline CDR1 is SGHAT and CDR2 FQNNGV. J gave up 8 bases and V 5 bases, and 5 bases lay outside the gene matches. CDR3 length: 15 amino acids. The DNA for the CDR3 is TGTGCCAGCAGCCGCGGGACTAGCGGGAGTTATGAGCAGTTCTTC. This translates into CASSRGTSGSYEQFF.

This clonotype was picked up a small number of times. The V gene is TRBV18, the J gene TRBJ1-1; maybe TRBD1 (6 bases). The CDR3 totals 12 residues. V was shortened by 2 bases and J by 7 bases, with 8 bases between the two germline ends. Germline loops: CDR1 KGHSH, CDR2 LQKENI. The CDR3 DNA reads TGTGCCAGCTCACCAGGGGGGCGTGAAGCTTTCTTT. It is translated as CASSPGGREAFF.

This clonotype was seen ten or more times. V is TRBV12-3 or TRBV12-4 and J is TRBJ2-5; D gene unclear. This CDR3 has 13 amino acids. With 2 bases removed from V and 4 bases from J, the gap between germline ends came to 8 bases. The CDR3, as DNA: TGTGCCAGCAGTTTAACAAGACGAGAGACCCAGTACTTC. Protein sequence: CASSLTRRETQYF.

This clonotype was detected only a few times. The J gene is TRBJ1-4, the V gene TRBV28; perhaps TRBD1 as D (6 bases). The germline V gene encodes CDR1 MDHEN and CDR2 SYDVKM. The V end lost 5 bases, the J end lost 1 base, and 11 bases lay between the germline ends. This CDR3 region has 15 residues. CDR3 in amino acids: CASSRGGGTNEKLFF. CDR3 DNA sequence: TGTGCCAGCAGTCGAGGGGGGGGAACTAATGAAAAACTGTTTTTT.

V is TRBV7-9 and J is TRBJ1-1; D might be TRBD1 (5 bases). Germline V CDR1 and CDR2: SEHNR, FQNEAQ (reference sequence). With 4 bases removed from V and 5 bases from J, the gap between germline ends came to 11 bases. CDR3 length equals 13 residues. CDR3 loop: CASSSFGGTEAFF. The CDR3 DNA reads as TGTGCCAGCAGCTCCTTCGGGGGAACTGAAGCTTTCTTT.

There are many counts of this clonotype. The chain joins TRBV7-9 to TRBJ2-1; D may be TRBD1 (5 bases). Between the trimmed V and J ends, which lost 0 bases and 2 bases, there was a span of 11 bases. Germline V gives CDR1 SEHNR, CDR2 FQNEAQ (reference sequence). This CDR3 region has 16 residues. For the CDR3, the DNA is TGTGCCAGCAGCTTAGCCCAGGGATGGACCTACAATGAGCAGTTCTTC. Residues: CASSLAQGWTYNEQFF.

The rearrangement uses TRBV20-1 and TRBJ1-2; 7 bases map to TRBD1. Trimming took 3 bases from V and 6 from J; bases not matched to a gene: 4. Germline loops: CDR1 DFQATT, CDR2 SNEGSKA (reference sequence). The CDR3 consists of 12 residues. CDR3 in amino acids: CSASQTGDGYTF. Written as DNA, the CDR3 is TGCAGTGCTAGTCAAACAGGGGATGGCTACACCTTC.

This clonotype was counted between two and nine times. The rearrangement uses TRBV24-1 and TRBJ2-2, with a possible D match to TRBD1 (6 bases). The CDR3 contains 15 residues. V lost 6 bases to trimming and J lost 3 bases, with 13 bases between them. Germline V gene lookup returns CDR1 KGHDR and CDR2 SFDVKD. The CDR3 DNA reads as TGTGCCACCAGTTTAGAGGGGGTGTACACCGGGGAGCTGTTTTTT. Its translation: CATSLEGVYTGELFF.

This clonotype was counted many times. The rearrangement uses TRBV6-2 or TRBV6-3 and TRBJ1-6, with D unresolved. Trimming shortened V by 6 bases and J by 8 bases, and 8 bases separated the two germline ends. CDR3 length: 12 amino acids. Looked up from germline, CDR1 is MNHEY and CDR2 is SVGEGT. The CDR3 DNA reads TGTGCCAGCAGGGGATCCCATTCACCCCTCCACTTT. Its protein is CASRGSHSPLHF.

This clonotype was counted ten times or more. The rearrangement joins TRBV27 to TRBJ2-3; 13 bases fit TRBD2. The CDR3 has 16 amino acids. Trimming took 5 bases from V and 6 from J; bases not matched to a gene: 8. CDR1 is MNHEY, CDR2 SMNVEV, per germline (reference sequence). The CDR3 sequence: CASSPGLAGVSDTQYF. Here the CDR3 DNA reads TGTGCCAGCAGTCCCGGACTAGCGGGAGTAAGTGATACGCAGTATTTT.

This clonotype showed up many times. The chain recombines TRBV5-1 with TRBJ2-3; D remains unclear. The ends were cut back, 3 bases at V and 5 bases at J, with 16 bases in the middle. CDR3 length: 15 residues. Per the germline V gene, CDR1 is SGHRS and CDR2 is YFSETQ. The CDR3: CASSSLWAAEDTQYF. CDR3 bases: TGCGCCAGCAGCTCGCTTTGGGCGGCCGAAGATACGCAGTATTTT.

Only a few counts were recorded for this clonotype. The V call is TRBV7-9, the J call TRBJ2-7; 9 nucleotides align to TRBD1. The junction had 9 bases not matched to a gene; V was cut back by 5 bases and J by 1 base. The germline gives CDR1 SEHNR, CDR2 FQNEAQ (reference sequence). This CDR3 has 16 amino acids. This chain's CDR3 is CASSQTSGTGSYEQYF. CDR3 DNA: TGTGCCAGCAGCCAAACTTCCGGGACAGGGTCCTACGAGCAGTACTTC.

This chain connects TRBV7-2 to TRBJ2-2, with a weak D call TRBD2 (5 bases). There are 14 residues in the CDR3. In germline, CDR1 is SGHTA, CDR2 FQGNSA. V lost 0 bases, J lost 5 bases, and 7 bases lay in between. The DNA of the CDR3 is TGTGCCAGCAGCTTAGCAGAGGGAACCGGGGAGCTGTTTTTT. Amino acid sequence: CASSLAEGTGELFF.

This clonotype was counted a few times. This chain's CDR3 is CASSQVIEDTQYF. As DNA, the CDR3 is TGCGCCAGCAGCCAAGTAATTGAAGATACGCAGTATTTT. V gene TRBV4-1 combines with J gene TRBJ2-3, with D hard to call. Germline V lookup: CDR1 MGHRA, CDR2 YSYEKL. V gave up 1 base and J gave up 5 bases, with 7 bases separating them. This CDR3 has 13 residues.

In this sample, this clonotype turned up many times. The rearrangement joins TRBV28 to TRBJ2-7, with D perhaps TRBD2 (6 bases). Germline V gene sequence: CDR1 MDHEN, CDR2 SYDVKM. The CDR3 spans 11 residues. V was trimmed by 8 bases and J by 3 bases, leaving 8 bases between them. The CDR3 sequence is CASGTHYEQYV. Here the CDR3 DNA reads TGTGCCAGCGGGACTCACTACGAGCAGTACGTC.

This clonotype came up many times. This chain uses TRBV5-1 with TRBJ2-2, with 8 bases aligning to TRBD1. The CDR3 is 16 amino acids. The germline CDR1 and CDR2 sequences are SGHRS and YFSETQ. The ends lost 4 bases at V and 3 bases at J; junction bases unmatched: 8. This chain's CDR3 is CASSLRQGPDTGELFF. Here the CDR3 DNA reads TGCGCCAGCAGCCTAAGACAGGGGCCGGACACCGGGGAGCTGTTTTTT.

This clonotype was seen ten or more times. The V call is TRBV7-9, the J call TRBJ2-7; 8 positions match TRBD1. Trimming cost V 1 base and J 3 bases; bases outside gene matches: 2. The germline V gene has CDR1 SEHNR and CDR2 FQNEAQ (reference sequence). This CDR3 region has 14 residues. CDR3: CASSLGQGLYEQYF. The CDR3 DNA sequence: TGTGCCAGCAGCTTAGGACAGGGGCTCTACGAGCAGTACTTC.

This clonotype was detected many times. The CDR3 sequence: CASSQEWGQSSYNSPLHF. CDR3 nucleotides: TGTGCCAGCAGCCAAGAATGGGGACAGAGCTCCTATAATTCACCCCTCCACTTT. The chain has TRBV3-1 and TRBJ1-6; TRBD1 matches 7 bases. J was trimmed by 0 bases and V by 0 bases; bases with no gene match: 5. The CDR3 is made up of 18 amino acids. Germline V gene sequence: CDR1 LGHDT, CDR2 YNNKEL (reference sequence).

This clonotype showed up many times. V is TRBV15 and J is TRBJ2-7; the match to TRBD1 covers 8 bases. Germline CDR1 LNHNV, CDR2 YYDKDF (reference sequence). The CDR3 sequence is 16 residues long. After removal of 1 base from V and 3 bases from J, the junction contained 8 bases not matched to a gene. The CDR3 nucleotides are TGTGCCACCAGCAGAGTCATGACAGGGGATGTCTACGAGCAGTACTTC. Encoded protein: CATSRVMTGDVYEQYF.

The V and J genes are TRBV25-1 and TRBJ2-7; 7 bases map to TRBD1. The CDR3 is 16 residues long. Germline lookup yields CDR1 MGHDK and CDR2 SYGVNS. The V and J ends lost 4 bases and 3 bases, in that order; junction bases with no gene match: 12. CDR3 sequence: CASSGLPGQSYYEQYF. CDR3 nucleotides: TGTGCCAGCAGTGGATTACCGGGACAGTCTTACTACGAGCAGTACTTC.

This clonotype was seen many times. V and J are TRBV7-8 and TRBJ2-6; possibly TRBD1 for D (5 bases). V lost 7 bases and J 2 bases, leaving 12 bases between the germline ends. The CDR3 has 15 residues. Germline assignment: CDR1 SGHVS and CDR2 FQNEAQ. CDR3 protein: CASILQGTGANVLTF. The CDR3 DNA reads as TGTGCCAGCATTCTCCAGGGAACTGGGGCCAACGTCCTGACTTTC.

This clonotype was recorded many times. The chain has TRBV10-3 and TRBJ2-1; D not resolved. Trimming cost V 3 bases and J 10 bases, with 7 bases left between them. Germline-derived CDR1 and CDR2 are ENHRY and SYGVKD. This CDR3 has 11 amino acids. CDR3 nucleotide sequence: TGTGCCATCAGTGAAGTGGAAGAGCAGTTCTTC. This encodes CAISEVEEQFF.

V gene TRBV7-8 combines with J gene TRBJ1-5; possible D gene TRBD1, 6 bases. CDR3 length: 15 residues. Trimming took 2 bases from V and 6 from J, leaving 14 bases between them. Germline V lookup: CDR1 SGHVS, CDR2 FQNEAQ. CDR3 DNA sequence: TGTGCCAGCAGCTTACGAAAAAGGGGGATTCAGCCCCAGCATTTT. It yields the protein CASSLRKRGIQPQHF.

This clonotype was detected a few times. The chain has TRBV6-1 and TRBJ1-5, with 8 bases matching TRBD1. The CDR3 has 15 residues. Germline CDR1 is MNHNS and CDR2 is SASEGT. V lost 4 bases to trimming and J lost 5 bases; unmatched junction nucleotides: 7. This CDR3 reads CASSANRGRDQPQHF. In DNA, the CDR3 is TGTGCCAGCAGTGCCAACAGGGGGAGGGATCAGCCCCAGCATTTT.

This clonotype has at least ten counts. The J gene is TRBJ2-1, the V gene TRBV20-1, with 8 bases that match TRBD2. In germline, CDR1 is DFQATT, CDR2 SNEGSKA (reference sequence). Trimming at V came to 2 bases and at J to 2 bases, leaving 2 bases not matched to a gene. The CDR3 has 14 amino acids. CDR3: CSARPGGTYNEQFF. The CDR3 bases are TGCAGTGCTAGACCGGGGGGGACCTACAATGAGCAGTTCTTC.

The chain combines TRBV14 with TRBJ2-3, with 8 bases identical to TRBD2. Germline-derived CDR1 and CDR2 are SGHDN and FVKESK. The CDR3 contains 15 residues. Trimming removed 0 bases from V and 6 bases from J; junction bases left unmatched: 5. The CDR3 spells CASSQDLAGGDTQYF. In nucleotides, the CDR3 is TGTGCCAGCAGCCAAGATCTCGCGGGGGGTGATACGCAGTATTTT.

This clonotype showed up just a few times. This rearrangement joins TRBV3-1 to TRBJ2-1; 8 nucleotides line up with TRBD2. With 4 bases clipped from V and 4 bases from J, the junction kept 15 bases outside the gene matches. The CDR3 loop spans 18 amino acids. The germline CDR1 and CDR2 sequences are LGHDT and YNNKEL (reference sequence). The CDR3 region has the DNA TGTGCCAGCAGCCCCCCACGGGAAAGCGGGGGTTCATACAATGAGCAGTTCTTC. The encoded protein is CASSPPRESGGSYNEQFF.

The table lists this clonotype with a few counts. J is TRBJ2-7 and V is TRBV20-1, with 9 nucleotides matching TRBD2. V was clipped by 3 bases and J by 7 bases; unmatched bases: 13. The CDR3 has 15 amino acids. Per the germline V gene, CDR1 is DFQATT and CDR2 is SNEGSKA (reference sequence). CDR3 in amino acids: CSASPGLANVREQYF. The CDR3, as DNA: TGCAGTGCTAGTCCGGGACTAGCAAATGTCAGGGAGCAGTACTTC.

This clonotype was counted ten times or more. The chain couples TRBV5-4 to TRBJ2-1; D is possibly TRBD2 (5 bases). Trimming left V 4 bases short and J 4 bases short, with 12 bases between. The CDR3 spans 14 residues. The germline gives CDR1 SGHNT, CDR2 YYREEE (reference sequence). CDR3 amino acids: CASSVAGLYNEQFF. CDR3 DNA sequence: TGTGCCAGCAGCGTAGCCGGACTTTACAATGAGCAGTTCTTC.